The 22 T cell receptor beta chains below were found in one sample sequenced in a study of blood T cell repertoires in COVID-19. Data came from immunoSEQ multiplex PCR; TCRdb stores just in-frame clones and leaves some out. The table lists around 220,000 clones, 88% of them singletons, with 2.1% in the top ten. The material sequenced was peripheral blood. The source of these receptors is a woman between 40 and 55 years old who had recovered from COVID-19.

About this clone itself: The sample carries other DNA sequences with the same CDR3. The J gene is TRBJ2-5, the V gene TRBV3-1 (or the pseudogene TRBV3-2); no clear D. Trimming pared 1 base from V and 5 bases from J, leaving 8 bases between. The CDR3 runs to 13 residues. Germline loops: CDR1 LGHDT, CDR2 YNNKEL (reference sequence). In nucleotides, the CDR3 is TGTGCCAGCAGCCAAGCGGGTCAGGAGACCCAGTACTTC. This gives the protein CASSQAGQETQYF.

This chain uses TRBV23-1 with TRBJ2-7; possible D gene TRBD1, 5 bases. Being an ORF, TRBV23-1 has a function that is uncertain. Trimming pared 0 bases from V and 7 bases from J, leaving 16 bases between. This CDR3 contains 15 residues. Here the CDR3 reads CASSQSGKGAREQYF. In nucleotides, the CDR3 is TGCGCCAGCAGTCAATCTGGGAAAGGGGCTCGGGAGCAGTACTTC.

CDR3: CASSSRQFGYTF. The CDR3 bases are TGTGCCAGCAGTTCGCGACAGTTTGGCTACACCTTC. The chain links TRBV28 to TRBJ1-2; TRBD1 might be the D (5 bases). The V gene's germline CDR1 is MDHEN and CDR2 SYDVKM. The CDR3 covers 12 residues. Trimming took 4 bases from V and 7 from J, leaving 10 bases between them.

The genes are TRBV27 and TRBJ2-1; D is ambiguous. The germline gives CDR1 MNHEY, CDR2 SMNVEV (reference sequence). CDR3 size: 13 residues. Between the trimmed V and J ends, which lost 6 bases and 3 bases, there was a span of 9 bases. The CDR3, as DNA: TGTGCCAGCAGCCCTATCGACTACAATGAGCAGTTCTTC. As protein: CASSPIDYNEQFF.

The chain combines TRBV7-6 with TRBJ2-1; 9 bases align to TRBD2. CDR1 is SGHVS, CDR2 FNYEAQ, per germline. This CDR3 comprises 15 residues. With V trimmed by 3 bases and J by 4 bases, 4 bases remained unmatched. CDR3: CASSFLAGIYNEQFF. The CDR3 DNA reads as TGTGCCAGCAGCTTTCTAGCGGGGATATACAATGAGCAGTTCTTC.

V usage is TRBV27 and J usage is TRBJ2-3; a weak D match, TRBD2 (5 bases). The CDR3 contains 17 residues. The germline gives CDR1 MNHEY, CDR2 SMNVEV (reference sequence). V lost 4 bases and J 4 bases, leaving 21 bases between the germline ends. CDR3 bases: TGTGCCAGCAGTTACACTACGCGGCGGGCTATTCCAGATACGCAGTATTTT. This codes for CASSYTTRRAIPDTQYF.

The DNA for the CDR3 is TGTGCCAGCAGGGGACAGGGGGAGCAGTTCTTC. Translated: CASRGQGEQFF. The chain combines TRBV2 with TRBJ2-1; 10 bases align to TRBD1. The CDR3 loop spans 11 amino acids. The germline gives CDR1 SNHLY, CDR2 FYNNEI. The trim removed 6 bases at V and 10 bases at J, leaving 0 bases unmatched.

This clone was seen a handful of times. The chain is built from TRBV6-2 or TRBV6-3 and TRBJ1-5; possible D gene TRBD1, 6 bases. Germline V lookup: CDR1 MNHEY, CDR2 SVGEGT. CDR3 length: 16 residues. V lost 6 bases to trimming and J lost 0 bases, with 15 bases between them. The CDR3 here is CASSPGQPYSNQPQHF. DNA for the CDR3: TGTGCCAGCAGCCCCGGACAGCCCTATAGCAATCAGCCCCAGCATTTT.

In its sample, this clone was seen once. The chain has TRBV24-1 and TRBJ2-6; 7 nucleotides agree with TRBD1. The CDR3 totals 19 residues. V lost 4 bases and J lost 0; bases outside the gene matches: 11. Germline V CDR1 and CDR2: KGHDR, SFDVKD. CDR3 DNA sequence: TGTGCCACCAGTGACCGACAGGGAATAGGGGGCTCTGGGGCCAACGTCCTGACTTTC. Protein product: CATSDRQGIGGSGANVLTF.

This chain joins TRBV19 and TRBJ2-2, with D perhaps TRBD2 (5 bases). The length of the CDR3 is 14 residues. Germline V gene data show CDR1 as LNHDA and CDR2 as SQIVND (reference sequence). V was clipped by 7 bases and J by 4 bases, with 13 bases between them. CDR3 in amino acids: CASKAGEGTGELFF. CDR3 nucleotides: TGTGCCAGTAAGGCGGGCGAGGGCACCGGGGAGCTGTTTTTT.

The V call is TRBV28, the J call TRBJ2-4; 11 bases agree with TRBD2. There are 16 residues in the CDR3. With 3 bases clipped from V and 2 bases from J, the junction kept 3 bases outside the gene matches. Germline V gene sequence: CDR1 MDHEN, CDR2 SYDVKM. DNA of the CDR3: TGTGCCAGCAGTTTGATAGCGGGGGGGCCCAAAAACATTCAGTACTTC. This sequence encodes CASSLIAGGPKNIQYF. The full variable domain, rest sourced from reference TRBV28 and TRBJ2-4, is DVKVTQSSRYLVKRTGEKVFLECVQDMDHENMFWYRQDPGLGLRLIYFSYDVKMKEKGDIPEGYSVSREKKERFSLILESASTNQTSMYLCASSLIAGGPKNIQYFGAGTRLSVL.

This chain uses TRBV18 with TRBJ1-2, with 9 bases aligning to TRBD1. The CDR3 has 14 amino acids. The V gene's germline CDR1 is KGHSH and CDR2 LQKENI. The trim removed 6 bases at V and 2 bases at J, leaving 4 bases unmatched. The CDR3 DNA follows: TGTGCCAGCTCCGGGACAGGGACAAACTATGGCTACACCTTC. Protein sequence: CASSGTGTNYGYTF.

This rearrangement joins TRBV11-1 to TRBJ2-3; the match to TRBD2 covers 11 bases. Trimming removed 1 base from V and 6 bases from J; junction bases left unmatched: 3. This CDR3 is 15 amino acids long. The germline gives CDR1 SGHAT, CDR2 FQDESV (reference sequence). This CDR3 reads CASSLGGLADDTQYF. For the CDR3, the DNA is TGTGCCAGCAGCTTAGGGGGACTAGCGGACGATACGCAGTATTTT.

CDR3 in amino acids: CASSEMAGAKNEQYF. CDR3 nucleotide sequence: TGTGCCAGCAGCGAGATGGCGGGAGCTAAAAACGAGCAGTACTTC. This rearrangement joins TRBV27 to TRBJ2-7, with 7 bases lining up with TRBD2. The CDR3 has 15 residues. The V and J ends lost 6 bases and 5 bases, in that order; junction bases with no gene match: 13. Per germline, CDR1 MNHEY and CDR2 SMNVEV (reference sequence).

CDR3 sequence: CASSIGRDRFYGYTF. The CDR3 DNA is TGTGCCAGTAGTATCGGGAGGGACAGATTCTATGGCTACACCTTC. The chain employs TRBV19 and TRBJ1-2; 7 bases align to TRBD1. The J segment lost 4 bases and the V segment lost 3 bases, leaving 8 bases of the junction unmatched. Germline values: CDR1 LNHDA, CDR2 SQIVND (reference sequence). The CDR3 is made up of 15 amino acids.

In regard to this clone: This same CDR3 is encoded by further DNA sequences in the sample. The rearrangement links TRBV5-1 to TRBJ1-2, with TRBD1 as a possible D gene (5 bases). The CDR3 runs to 13 residues. V was cut by 4 bases and J by 1 base, with 8 bases left in between. Germline V gives CDR1 SGHRS, CDR2 YFSETQ. The DNA of the CDR3 is TGCGCCAGCAGCGTCGACAGTAACTATGGCTACACCTTC. This codes for CASSVDSNYGYTF.

A single count supports this clone. V gene TRBV11-3 combines with J gene TRBJ1-1; D gene ambiguous. Germline values: CDR1 SGHNT, CDR2 YENEEA. Trimming removed 1 base from V and 0 bases from J, with 6 bases in between. This CDR3 region has 14 residues. The CDR3 region has the DNA TGTGCCAGCAGCTTAGTCTCGGTGAACACTGAAGCTTTCTTT. It encodes CASSLVSVNTEAFF.

J is TRBJ2-1 and V is TRBV4-1; TRBD2 aligns across 7 bases. The CDR3 extends over 16 amino acids. V lost 0 bases to trimming and J lost 7 bases; unmatched junction nucleotides: 9. Germline values: CDR1 MGHRA, CDR2 YSYEKL. CDR3 nucleotides: TGCGCCAGCAGCCAAGATCCCCCGGGAGGCGGGAATGAGCAGTTCTTC. This gives the protein CASSQDPPGGGNEQFF.

The rearrangement uses TRBV10-3 and TRBJ2-7; 7 bases line up with TRBD1. This CDR3 spans 14 amino acids. After removal of 9 bases from V and 2 bases from J, the junction contained 10 bases not matched to a gene. In germline, CDR1 is ENHRY, CDR2 SYGVKD. The CDR3 DNA is TGTGCCATAAAGGGACAGTTCGAGGCCTACGAGCAGTACTTC. This translates into CAIKGQFEAYEQYF.

The chain carries TRBV2 and TRBJ2-5; the match to TRBD2 covers 9 bases. This CDR3 contains 14 residues. Germline V gene data show CDR1 as SNHLY and CDR2 as FYNNEI. The V gene end was trimmed by 7 bases and the J gene end by 1 base; junction bases not matched to a gene: 4. The CDR3 loop reads CASIWREGQETQYF. The CDR3 DNA follows: TGTGCCAGCATCTGGCGGGAGGGCCAAGAGACCCAGTACTTC.

The chain couples TRBV18 to TRBJ2-5, with D possibly being TRBD1 (6 bases). The germline V gene encodes CDR1 KGHSH and CDR2 LQKENI. The V end lost 6 bases, the J end lost 3 bases, and 14 bases lay between the germline ends. CDR3 length equals 14 residues. In DNA form, the CDR3 reads TGTGCCAGCTCCGCGGACAGATTGAAAGAGACCCAGTACTTC. Amino acids: CASSADRLKETQYF.

This chain joins TRBV12-5 and TRBJ2-7; TRBD2 matches at 9 bases. The ends lost 6 bases at V and 0 bases at J; junction bases unmatched: 3. Germline values: CDR1 LGHNT, CDR2 FRNRAP. The CDR3 covers 14 residues. The CDR3 DNA reads as TGTGCTAGTGGACCGGGACTAGCCTCCTACGAGCAGTACTTC. Its translation is CASGPGLASYEQYF.